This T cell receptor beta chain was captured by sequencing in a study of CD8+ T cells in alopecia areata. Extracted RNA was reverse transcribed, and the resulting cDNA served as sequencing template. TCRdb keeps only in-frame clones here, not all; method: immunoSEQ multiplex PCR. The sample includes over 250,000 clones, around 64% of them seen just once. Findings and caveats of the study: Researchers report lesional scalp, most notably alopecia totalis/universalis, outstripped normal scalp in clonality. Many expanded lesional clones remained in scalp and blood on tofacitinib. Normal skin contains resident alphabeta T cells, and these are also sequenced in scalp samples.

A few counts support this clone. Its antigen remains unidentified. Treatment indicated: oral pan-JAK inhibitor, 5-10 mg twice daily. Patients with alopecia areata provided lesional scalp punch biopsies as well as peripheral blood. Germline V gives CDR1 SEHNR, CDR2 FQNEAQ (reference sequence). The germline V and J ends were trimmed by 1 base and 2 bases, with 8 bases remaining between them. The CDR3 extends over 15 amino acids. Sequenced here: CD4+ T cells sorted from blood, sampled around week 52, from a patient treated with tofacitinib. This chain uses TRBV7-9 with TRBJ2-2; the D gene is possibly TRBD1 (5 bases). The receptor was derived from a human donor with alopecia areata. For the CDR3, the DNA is TGTGCCAGCAGCTTAGGACAGAGCAACACCGGGGAGCTGTTTTTT. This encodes CASSLGQSNTGELFF.